The 18 T cell receptor beta chains reported below all come from one sample, sequenced in a study of T cell responses to AZD1222 COVID-19 vaccine. The data were produced by immunoSEQ multiplex PCR, yet TCRdb's version contains in-frame clones alone and is incomplete. The table has fewer than 130,000 clones, around 95% seen once. The specimen was peripheral blood, collected on day 0 of AZD1222 vaccination. The source is an adult in good health.

V gene TRBV5-1 combines with J gene TRBJ2-3; unclear D gene. V lost 4 bases, J lost 4 bases, and 7 bases lay in between. The CDR3 runs 12 residues. Germline V gene lookup returns CDR1 SGHRS and CDR2 YFSETQ. The chain's CDR3 is CASSPPADTQYF. Written as DNA, the CDR3 is TGCGCCAGCAGCCCGCCGGCAGATACGCAGTATTTT.

The chain is built from TRBV6-5 and TRBJ2-3, with D maybe TRBD2 (7 bases). Germline CDR1 reads MNHEY; CDR2 reads SVGAGI. The V end was cut by 6 bases, the J end by 5 bases, with 18 bases between. CDR3 length equals 15 residues. CDR3 sequence (DNA): TGTGCCAGCAGCTTAGGGGGGGTTAGGAGAGATACGCAGTATTTT. Residues: CASSLGGVRRDTQYF.

This rearrangement joins TRBV3-1 (or the pseudogene TRBV3-2) to TRBJ2-3, with 12 bases lining up with TRBD2. Germline V lookup: CDR1 LGHDT, CDR2 YNNKEL (reference sequence). This CDR3 has 19 amino acids. Germline trimming cut 6 bases from V and 3 bases from J; bases unmatched to any gene: 16. CDR3 protein: CASRSRLAGEGTLTDTQYF. CDR3 bases: TGTGCCAGCAGATCCAGACTAGCGGGAGAAGGGACACTGACAGATACGCAGTATTTT.

The chain employs TRBV19 and TRBJ1-5, with 8 bases matching TRBD1. The CDR3 is 14 amino acids. The V gene's germline CDR1 is LNHDA and CDR2 SQIVND (reference sequence). With 3 bases clipped from V and 4 bases from J, the junction kept 2 bases outside the gene matches. The CDR3 DNA reads TGTGCCAGTAGTATGAGGACAGGGAATCAGCCCCAGCATTTT. Its protein is CASSMRTGNQPQHF.

Worth noting for this clone: Sequence at one end of the junction differs from germline and may be a read error. The chain links TRBV5-3 to TRBJ2-4; a possible D gene is TRBD2 (6 bases). TRBV5-3 is assigned to the ORF class and has an uncertain function. CDR3 size: 12 residues. The CDR3 reads CARSLNPEGQSF. CDR3 sequence (DNA): TGTGCCAGAAGCTTGAACCCGGAGGGCCAGTCCTTC.

The chain employs TRBV6-2 or TRBV6-3 and TRBJ2-3, with D perhaps TRBD2 (5 bases). V lost 2 bases, J lost 0 bases, and 15 bases lay in between. The CDR3 loop spans 17 amino acids. The V gene's germline CDR1 is MNHEY and CDR2 SVGEGT. The CDR3 DNA is TGTGCCAGCAGTTACCGGGTATGGAGGCAGAGCACAGATACGCAGTATTTT. Translating gives CASSYRVWRQSTDTQYF.

The CDR3 DNA reads as TGTGCCAGCAGTTTTTTTGGGGAAAATGAAAAACTGTTTTTT. Protein product: CASSFFGENEKLFF. The V gene is TRBV27, the J gene TRBJ1-4; D unclear. Germline V gene lookup returns CDR1 MNHEY and CDR2 SMNVEV (reference sequence). Trimming removed 3 bases from V and 5 bases from J, with 10 bases in between. This CDR3 region has 14 residues.

The genes are TRBV7-9 and TRBJ2-1; 7 positions match TRBD2. The CDR3 extends over 13 amino acids. V gave up 1 base and J gave up 8 bases; unmatched junction bases: 2. In germline, CDR1 is SEHNR, CDR2 FQNEAQ (reference sequence). CDR3 DNA: TGTGCCAGCAGCTTAGGTGGGAGGGATGAGCAGTTCTTC. It codes for CASSLGGRDEQFF. Full variable domain (outside the CDR3, taken from reference TRBV7-9 and TRBJ2-1): DTGVSQNPRHKITKRGQNVTFRCDPISEHNRLYWYRQTLGQGPEFLTYFQNEAQLEKSRLLSDRFSAERPKGSFSTLEIQRTEQGDSAMYLCASSLGGRDEQFFGPGTRLTVL.

The rearrangement links TRBV2 to TRBJ2-1; possible D gene TRBD1, 6 bases. Germline values: CDR1 SNHLY, CDR2 FYNNEI. The germline V and J ends were trimmed by 2 bases and 1 base, with 9 bases remaining between them. This CDR3 region has 15 residues. CDR3 sequence reads: CASSETGQSYNEQFF. The CDR3 DNA reads as TGTGCCAGCAGTGAAACAGGGCAATCCTACAATGAGCAGTTCTTC.

The chain couples TRBV2 to TRBJ1-2; D gene ambiguous. This CDR3 region has 12 residues. With 4 bases removed from V and 8 bases from J, the gap between germline ends came to 11 bases. Germline CDR1 SNHLY, CDR2 FYNNEI. The CDR3 nucleotides are TGTGCCAGCAGTGTAGGGCGTGGAGGCTACACCTTC. It codes for CASSVGRGGYTF.

The chain carries TRBV23-1 and TRBJ2-3; 8 bases are shared with TRBD2. TRBV23-1 is assigned to the ORF class and has an uncertain function. This CDR3 region has 21 residues. Germline trimming cut 8 bases from V and 7 bases from J; bases unmatched to any gene: 32. The CDR3 sequence: CASFPDPTGAGTRSLSHTQYF. The CDR3 region has the DNA TGCGCCAGCTTCCCTGACCCTACGGGGGCCGGGACTAGGTCCCTATCTCATACGCAGTATTTT.

J is TRBJ1-2 and V is TRBV6-1, with D possibly TRBD1 on 5 matching bases. Germline V gene sequence: CDR1 MNHNS, CDR2 SASEGT. V was cut by 2 bases and J by 4 bases, with 11 bases left in between. The CDR3 length is 14 residues. This CDR3 is CASSELGQGYGYTF. CDR3 DNA sequence: TGTGCCAGCAGTGAACTAGGCCAGGGCTATGGCTACACCTTC.

This chain links TRBV7-6 with TRBJ1-1; 9 nucleotides agree with TRBD1. J lost 10 bases, V lost 5 bases, and 8 bases had no gene match. The CDR3 sequence is 13 residues long. Germline CDR1 reads SGHVS; CDR2 reads FNYEAQ. The DNA of the CDR3 is TGTGCCAGCAGCCCCCACGGGGGACAGGGAGCTTTCTTT. Amino acid sequence: CASSPHGGQGAFF.

This chain uses TRBV27 with TRBJ1-5, with 8 nucleotides matching TRBD1. CDR3 length equals 14 residues. CDR1 and CDR2 from the germline V gene are MNHEY and SMNVEV (reference sequence). With 7 bases clipped from V and 2 bases from J, the junction kept 4 bases outside the gene matches. CDR3: CASNNRGGNQPQHF. CDR3 nucleotide sequence: TGTGCCAGCAATAACAGGGGGGGCAATCAGCCCCAGCATTTT.

For the CDR3, the DNA is TGTGCCACCGCGGAGGGCAGGACTAATGAAAAACTGTTTTTT. Protein product: CATAEGRTNEKLFF. The chain uses TRBV11-2 and TRBJ1-4; D is undetermined. The CDR3 runs to 14 residues. Between the trimmed V and J ends, which lost 10 bases and 2 bases, there was a span of 14 bases. Germline CDR1 SGHAT, CDR2 FQNNGV.

The count of this clone is one. V usage is TRBV3-1 (or the pseudogene TRBV3-2) and J usage is TRBJ1-2; D is perhaps TRBD1 (5 bases). Trimming pared 1 base from V and 8 bases from J, leaving 14 bases between. CDR1 is LGHDT and CDR2 is YNNKEL in the germline V gene (reference sequence). The CDR3 loop spans 14 amino acids. The DNA for the CDR3 is TGTGCCAGCAGCCAAGTCCGTGACAGTGGCGGCTACACCTTC. Its translation: CASSQVRDSGGYTF.

The chain links TRBV3-1 (or the pseudogene TRBV3-2) to TRBJ2-1, with D hard to call. V lost 4 bases and J lost 4, with 2 bases in between. The germline CDR1 and CDR2 sequences are LGHDT and YNNKEL (reference sequence). The CDR3 sequence is 11 residues long. The chain's CDR3 is CASSRYNEQFF. The CDR3 DNA reads as TGTGCCAGCAGCCGATACAATGAGCAGTTCTTC.

The rearrangement uses TRBV19 and TRBJ2-1, with 7 bases lining up with TRBD2. Per the germline V gene, CDR1 is LNHDA and CDR2 is SQIVND (reference sequence). V lost 3 bases, J lost 2 bases, and 4 bases stayed unmatched. This CDR3 has 15 amino acids. The CDR3 reads CASSIVAGTYNEQFF. CDR3 in DNA: TGTGCCAGTAGTATTGTAGCGGGTACCTACAATGAGCAGTTCTTC. The entire variable domain, with the rest obtained from reference TRBV19 and TRBJ2-1, is as follows: DGGITQSPKYLFRKEGQNVTLSCEQNLNHDAMYWYRQDPGQGLRLIYYSQIVNDFQKGDIAEGYSVSREKKESFPLTVTSAQKNPTAFYLCASSIVAGTYNEQFFGPGTRLTVL.